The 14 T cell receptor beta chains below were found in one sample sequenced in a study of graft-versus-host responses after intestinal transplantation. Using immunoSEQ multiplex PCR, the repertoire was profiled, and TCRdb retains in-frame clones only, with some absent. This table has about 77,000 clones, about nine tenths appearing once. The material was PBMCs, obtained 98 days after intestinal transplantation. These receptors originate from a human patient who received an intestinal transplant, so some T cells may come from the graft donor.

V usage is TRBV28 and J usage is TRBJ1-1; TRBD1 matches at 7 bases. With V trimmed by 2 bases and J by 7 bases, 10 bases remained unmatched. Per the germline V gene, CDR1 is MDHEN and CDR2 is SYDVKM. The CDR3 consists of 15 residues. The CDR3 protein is CASSLDAGGGYEAFF. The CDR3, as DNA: TGTGCCAGCAGTTTAGACGCAGGGGGAGGATATGAAGCTTTCTTT.

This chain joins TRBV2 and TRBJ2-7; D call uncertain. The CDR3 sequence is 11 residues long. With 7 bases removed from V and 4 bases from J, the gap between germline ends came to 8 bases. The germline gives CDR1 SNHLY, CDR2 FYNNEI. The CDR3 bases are TGTGCCAGCACCCCCGGGTACGAGCAGTACTTC. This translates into CASTPGYEQYF.

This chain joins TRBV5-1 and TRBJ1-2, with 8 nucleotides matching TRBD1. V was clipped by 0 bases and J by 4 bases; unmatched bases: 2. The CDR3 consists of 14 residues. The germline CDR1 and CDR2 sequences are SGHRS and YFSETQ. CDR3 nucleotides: TGCGCCAGCAGCTTGGGGACAGGGAGCTATGGCTACACCTTC. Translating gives CASSLGTGSYGYTF.

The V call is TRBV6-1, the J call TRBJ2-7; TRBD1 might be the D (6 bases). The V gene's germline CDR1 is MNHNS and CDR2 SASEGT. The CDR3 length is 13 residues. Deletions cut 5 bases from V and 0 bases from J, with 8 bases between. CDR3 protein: CASSQGSSYEQYF. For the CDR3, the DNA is TGTGCCAGCAGTCAGGGGTCCTCCTACGAGCAGTACTTC.

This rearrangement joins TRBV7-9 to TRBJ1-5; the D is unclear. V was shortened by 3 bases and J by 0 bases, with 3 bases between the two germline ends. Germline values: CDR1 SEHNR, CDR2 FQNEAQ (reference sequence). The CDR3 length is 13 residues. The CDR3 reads CASSLSSNQPQHF. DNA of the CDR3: TGTGCCAGCAGCTTGAGTAGCAATCAGCCCCAGCATTTT.

CDR3 amino acids: CASSLLGLSTDTQYF. The CDR3 DNA reads TGTGCCAGCAGTTTATTAGGGCTAAGCACAGATACGCAGTATTTT. This chain joins TRBV27 and TRBJ2-3; D uncertain. Germline V CDR1 and CDR2: MNHEY, SMNVEV (reference sequence). The CDR3 sequence is 15 residues long. V was shortened by 1 base and J by 0 bases, with 8 bases between the two germline ends.

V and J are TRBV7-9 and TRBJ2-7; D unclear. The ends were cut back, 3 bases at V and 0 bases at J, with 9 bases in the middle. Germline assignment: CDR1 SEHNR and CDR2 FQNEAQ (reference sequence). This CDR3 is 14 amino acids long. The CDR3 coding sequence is TGTGCCAGCAGCTTGACTCTCAGCTCCTACGAGCAGTACTTC. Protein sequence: CASSLTLSSYEQYF.

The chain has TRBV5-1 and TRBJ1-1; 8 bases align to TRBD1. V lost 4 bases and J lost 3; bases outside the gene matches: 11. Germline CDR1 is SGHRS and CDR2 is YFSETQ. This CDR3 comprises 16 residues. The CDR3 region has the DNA TGCGCCAGCAGCGTCGGACAGGGTATCGCCGACACTGAAGCTTTCTTT. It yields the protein CASSVGQGIADTEAFF.

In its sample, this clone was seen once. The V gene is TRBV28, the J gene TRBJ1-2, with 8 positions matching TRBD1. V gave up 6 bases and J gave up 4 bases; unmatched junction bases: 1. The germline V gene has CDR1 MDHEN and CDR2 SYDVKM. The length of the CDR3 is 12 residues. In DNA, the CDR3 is TGTGCCAGCAGGCAGGGGGCCTATGGCTACACCTTC. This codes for CASRQGAYGYTF.

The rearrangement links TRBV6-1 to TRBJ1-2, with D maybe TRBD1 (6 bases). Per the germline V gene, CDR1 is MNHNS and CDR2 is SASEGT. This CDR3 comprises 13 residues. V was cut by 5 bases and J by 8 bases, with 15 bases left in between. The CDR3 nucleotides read TGTGCCAGCAGTCCTGACAGGATGGTCGGCTACACCTTC. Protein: CASSPDRMVGYTF.

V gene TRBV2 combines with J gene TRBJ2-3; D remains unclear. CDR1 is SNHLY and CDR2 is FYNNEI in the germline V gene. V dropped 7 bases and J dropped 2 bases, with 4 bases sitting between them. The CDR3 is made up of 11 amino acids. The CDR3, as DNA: TGTGCCAGCACCGTCACAGATACGCAGTATTTT. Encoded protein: CASTVTDTQYF.

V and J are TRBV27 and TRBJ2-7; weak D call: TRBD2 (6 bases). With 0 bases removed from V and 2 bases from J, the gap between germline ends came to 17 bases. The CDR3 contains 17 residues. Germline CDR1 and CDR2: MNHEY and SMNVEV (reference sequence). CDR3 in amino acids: CASSLSVNAGSTYEQYF. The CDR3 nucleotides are TGTGCCAGCAGTTTATCGGTCAATGCCGGGAGTACCTACGAGCAGTACTTC.

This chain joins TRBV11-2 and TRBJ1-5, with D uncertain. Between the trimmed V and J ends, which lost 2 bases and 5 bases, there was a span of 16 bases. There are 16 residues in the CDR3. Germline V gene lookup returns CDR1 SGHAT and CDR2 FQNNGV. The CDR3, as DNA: TGTGCCAGCAGCTTAATGCTAGCGGTCGGGCATCAGCCCCAGCATTTT. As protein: CASSLMLAVGHQPQHF.

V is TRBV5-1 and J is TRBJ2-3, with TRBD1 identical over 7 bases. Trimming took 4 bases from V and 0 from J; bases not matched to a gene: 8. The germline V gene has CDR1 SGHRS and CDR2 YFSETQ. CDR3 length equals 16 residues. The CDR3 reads CASSAKQGSSTDTQYF. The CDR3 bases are TGCGCCAGCAGCGCAAAACAGGGGTCTAGCACAGATACGCAGTATTTT.